This TCR beta chain was sequenced in a study of immune evolution from preneoplasia to lung adenocarcinoma. Study-wide findings and caveats: Normal lung had the highest top T cell clone frequencies. Highest clonality occurred in KRAS-mutant, not EGFR-mutant or double wild-type, nodules.

The CDR3 runs 17 residues. Germline CDR1 is SGHAT and CDR2 is FQDESV (reference sequence). J was trimmed by 5 bases and V by 4 bases; bases with no gene match: 8. Produced via immunoSEQ multiplex PCR; TCRdb's table is partial and in-frame only. The profile covers about 11,000 clones, with around 82% appearing a single time and roughly 3.5% taken by the ten largest. After pathologic assessment, macro-dissection selected premalignant or tumor cells for extraction. As concerns this clone: Its target is not known.

The chain combines TRBV11-1 with TRBJ2-5; the match to TRBD2 covers 15 bases. Source material: FFPE minimally invasive lung adenocarcinoma tissue. This TCR was sampled from a person aged 70 to 85 with lung adenocarcinoma. CDR3 DNA: TGTGCCAGCAGCTCTGGACTAGCGGGAGGGCCGGGGGAGACCCAGTACTTC. Its translation: CASSSGLAGGPGETQYF.